At least ten counts were recorded for the clone carrying this T cell receptor beta chain. Antigen: not known. There are 16 residues in the CDR3. V dropped 0 bases and J dropped 6; count of bases not matched to a gene: 10. Germline assignment: CDR1 SGHDT and CDR2 YYEEEE. The data originate from a study of beta chain bispecific antibodies for T cell cancers. Overall study context: Surviving healthy donor T cells from leukemia-line and bispecific antibody cocultures were TRBV-sequenced for family depletion.

Either OKT3 anti-CD3 antibody or CD3/CD28 beads expanded T cells from blood mononuclear cells over approximately three days. Anti-TRBV12 bispecific coculture of Jurkat cells with normal T cells. The study's findings and limits: TRBV-directed bispecific antibodies appeared to leave all non-targeted, unrelated TRBV family members unaffected. Anti-TRBV12 exposure, compared with anti-CD19, reduced the TRBV12-3 proportion of TRBV signal by approximately 99%. In these mixed samples, most targeted TRBV reads derived from the leukemia cell line.

Libraries carried unique molecular identifiers used for clonotype counts. Using its own MiXCR run on the 5' RACE reads, TCRdb lists one record per CDR3 protein. The data show 20,000 to 25,000 distinct CDR3 sequences, about 2% seen once. The sequencing used healthy donor T cells cultured with leukemia cells, collected from a culture containing a bispecific antibody targeting TCR Vbeta12. The chain employs TRBV5-6 and TRBJ2-3; 7 bases agree with TRBD2. The source of this sequence is a human donor in good health. Some clones in this sample may be carry-over from other donors' samples. The CDR3 DNA follows: TGTGCCAGCAGCTTGGGCGGGAGCGCGTTGTCTGATACGCAGTATTTT. Translated, it gives CASSLGGSALSDTQYF.